The 32 T cell receptor beta chains in this list originate from one sample, sequenced in a study of blood T cell repertoires in COVID-19. Clones were sequenced by immunoSEQ multiplex PCR, and TCRdb holds only the in-frame ones, with some missing. This table has 300,000 or so clones, more than 70% appearing once. Sequencing was carried out using peripheral blood. The receptors stem from a woman aged 25-40 years who had recovered from COVID-19.

The genes are TRBV5-1 and TRBJ1-6; D unclear. Trimming took 4 bases from V and 12 from J, leaving 14 bases between them. This CDR3 region has 13 residues. CDR1 is SGHRS, CDR2 YFSETQ, per germline. As DNA, the CDR3 is TGCGCCAGCAGCCCCGACACGAACCAACCCCTCCACTTT. Protein: CASSPDTNQPLHF.

The chain uses TRBV7-2 and TRBJ1-4, with D tentatively TRBD1 (6 bases). The germline V gene has CDR1 SGHTA and CDR2 FQGNSA. Trimming removed 5 bases from V and 8 bases from J, with 18 bases in between. The CDR3 covers 15 residues. The CDR3 bases are TGTGCCAGCAGCCCACAGGGTGGAGGTCGAGAAAAACTGTTTTTT. Translated, it gives CASSPQGGGREKLFF. Using reference TRBV7-2 and TRBJ1-4 for the parts outside the CDR3, the full variable domain is GAGVSQSPSNKVTEKGKDVELRCDPISGHTALYWYRQSLGQGLEFLIYFQGNSAPDKSGLPSDRFSAERTGGSVSTLTIQRTQQEDSAVYLCASSPQGGGREKLFFGSGTQLSVL.

This chain links TRBV3-1 (or the pseudogene TRBV3-2) with TRBJ2-5; TRBD1 matches at 7 bases. Germline lookup yields CDR1 LGHDT and CDR2 YNNKEL (reference sequence). V dropped 4 bases and J dropped 5; count of bases not matched to a gene: 7. CDR3 length equals 14 residues. The CDR3, as DNA: TGTGCCAGCAGCCCGATGACAGGGCCGGAGACCCAGTACTTC. Encoded protein: CASSPMTGPETQYF.

The chain is built from TRBV6-2 or TRBV6-3 and TRBJ2-3, with 7 bases that match TRBD2. The CDR3 covers 14 residues. V dropped 4 bases and J dropped 1; count of bases not matched to a gene: 2. The germline CDR1 and CDR2 sequences are MNHEY and SVGEGT. The CDR3 reads CASSFRGGTDTQYF. In nucleotides, the CDR3 is TGTGCCAGCAGTTTTCGGGGGGGCACAGATACGCAGTATTTT.

This rearrangement joins TRBV28 to TRBJ1-2, with a possible D match to TRBD1 (6 bases). Germline V gene lookup returns CDR1 MDHEN and CDR2 SYDVKM. The length of the CDR3 is 12 residues. The germline V and J ends were trimmed by 8 bases and 8 bases, with 15 bases remaining between them. This CDR3 is CASVSGTNGYTF. In DNA, the CDR3 is TGTGCCAGCGTTTCTGGGACAAACGGCTACACCTTC.

The table lists this clone with a count of one. CDR3 nucleotides: TGTGCCAGCAGCTTGAGCGGGGGAGGTGTAGATACGCAGTATTTT. Protein product: CASSLSGGGVDTQYF. The chain joins TRBV7-8 to TRBJ2-3, with 8 positions matching TRBD2. V shed 3 bases, J shed 5 bases, and the junction held 7 bases outside the gene matches. This CDR3 region has 15 residues. CDR1 SGHVS and CDR2 FQNEAQ come from the germline V gene.

The V gene is TRBV11-2, the J gene TRBJ2-1; a weak D match, TRBD1 (6 bases). The CDR3 has 14 residues. CDR1 SGHAT and CDR2 FQNNGV come from the germline V gene. Trimming removed 3 bases at V and 6 bases at J, with 12 bases between. The CDR3 region has the DNA TGTGCCAGCAGCTTTGGACAGTCTCGCAATGAGCAGTTCTTC. Its translation is CASSFGQSRNEQFF.

The rearrangement links TRBV27 to TRBJ1-1, with TRBD1 identical over 7 bases. The V and J ends lost 2 bases and 4 bases, in that order; junction bases with no gene match: 7. Germline V lookup: CDR1 MNHEY, CDR2 SMNVEV (reference sequence). The CDR3 extends over 15 amino acids. CDR3 DNA: TGTGCCAGCAGTTTAGGACAGGCGGTGGGCACTGAAGCTTTCTTT. Protein sequence: CASSLGQAVGTEAFF.

J is TRBJ1-1 and V is TRBV5-1; TRBD1 agrees at 10 bases. The germline gives CDR1 SGHRS, CDR2 YFSETQ. CDR3 length equals 17 residues. With V trimmed by 2 bases and J by 0 bases, 7 bases remained unmatched. The CDR3 DNA is TGCGCCAGCAGCTTATTCGGGACAGGGGACCTGAACACTGAAGCTTTCTTT. This gives the protein CASSLFGTGDLNTEAFF.

This chain connects TRBV6-1 to TRBJ2-1; D is unresolved. Per the germline V gene, CDR1 is MNHNS and CDR2 is SASEGT. The CDR3 runs to 15 residues. V was trimmed by 1 base and J by 4 bases, leaving 11 bases between them. CDR3 in amino acids: CASSEGWNSYNEQFF. The CDR3 region has the DNA TGTGCCAGCAGTGAAGGGTGGAACAGTTACAATGAGCAGTTCTTC.

The table lists this clone with a count of one. The chain carries TRBV2 and TRBJ2-5; 8 bases map to TRBD1. V shed 6 bases, J shed 4 bases, and the junction held 7 bases outside the gene matches. CDR1 and CDR2 (germline): SNHLY, FYNNEI. The CDR3 runs to 14 residues. The CDR3 protein is CASRQPGGGETQYF. CDR3 DNA sequence: TGTGCCAGCAGGCAGCCAGGGGGCGGAGAGACCCAGTACTTC.

The CDR3 loop is CASSPINLPYEQYF. CDR3 in DNA: TGCGCCAGCAGCCCTATAAACCTCCCCTACGAGCAGTACTTC. This chain joins TRBV5-1 and TRBJ2-7; unclear D gene. Germline CDR1 SGHRS, CDR2 YFSETQ. The CDR3 contains 14 residues. V lost 4 bases and J 2 bases, leaving 13 bases between the germline ends.

V usage is TRBV9 and J usage is TRBJ1-2; 9 bases agree with TRBD1. CDR1 and CDR2 (germline): SGDLS, YYNGEE. The V gene end was trimmed by 6 bases and the J gene end by 2 bases; junction bases not matched to a gene: 5. This CDR3 is 14 amino acids long. CDR3 residues: CASNRDRANYGYTF. For the CDR3, the DNA is TGTGCCAGCAATAGGGACAGGGCAAACTATGGCTACACCTTC.

The chain has TRBV2 and TRBJ2-1; TRBD2 is a possible D gene (6 bases). In germline, CDR1 is SNHLY, CDR2 FYNNEI. The CDR3 loop spans 13 amino acids. The V and J ends lost 4 bases and 8 bases respectively, with 12 bases between them. CDR3 protein: CASSVVWDYEQFF. CDR3 DNA: TGTGCCAGCAGTGTAGTTTGGGACTATGAGCAGTTCTTC.

The chain recombines TRBV19 with TRBJ1-5, with 7 bases aligning to TRBD1. Germline V gives CDR1 LNHDA, CDR2 SQIVND (reference sequence). This CDR3 contains 15 residues. The junction had 7 bases not matched to a gene; V was cut back by 6 bases and J by 2 bases. For the CDR3, the DNA is TGTGCCAGTAGGACGACAGGGTATGGCAATCAGCCCCAGCATTTT. Translated: CASRTTGYGNQPQHF.

The chain employs TRBV7-2 and TRBJ1-2; the D is unclear. Germline CDR1 SGHTA, CDR2 FQGNSA. V was trimmed by 7 bases and J by 4 bases, leaving 16 bases between them. The CDR3 extends over 14 amino acids. The CDR3 reads CASTPRGRPYGYTF. In nucleotides, the CDR3 is TGTGCCAGCACCCCTCGAGGGCGGCCCTATGGCTACACCTTC.

This chain joins TRBV7-2 and TRBJ2-7, with 10 bases matching TRBD1. Trimming at V came to 6 bases and at J to 5 bases, leaving 7 bases not matched to a gene. The CDR3 has 14 residues. Germline CDR1 reads SGHTA; CDR2 reads FQGNSA. CDR3 loop: CASRAPGQGNEQYF. The CDR3 nucleotides read TGTGCCAGCAGGGCTCCGGGACAGGGGAACGAGCAGTACTTC.

The gene calls are TRBV3-1 (or the pseudogene TRBV3-2) and TRBJ2-7, with D perhaps matching TRBD2 (5 bases). Germline-derived CDR1 and CDR2 are LGHDT and YNNKEL (reference sequence). The CDR3 consists of 13 residues. The ends were cut back, 1 base at V and 10 bases at J, with 14 bases in the middle. The CDR3 reads CASSQGNGDPQYF. The CDR3 nucleotides are TGTGCCAGCAGCCAAGGCAACGGGGATCCTCAGTACTTC.

This chain joins TRBV19 and TRBJ2-3, with D possibly TRBD1 on 5 matching bases. The CDR3 runs to 13 residues. CDR1 is LNHDA, CDR2 SQIVND, per germline (reference sequence). The V end lost 8 bases, the J end lost 6 bases, and 15 bases lay between the germline ends. The CDR3 bases are TGTGCCAGTGAATATAGTTGGGGCGATACGCAGTATTTT. Its translation is CASEYSWGDTQYF.

V usage is TRBV7-8 and J usage is TRBJ1-4; D may be TRBD1 (6 bases). Germline values: CDR1 SGHVS, CDR2 FQNEAQ. The CDR3 sequence is 13 residues long. The ends were cut back, 6 bases at V and 8 bases at J, with 13 bases in the middle. CDR3 nucleotides: TGTGCCAGCAGGCGAGGGGGGCAAGAAAAACTGTTTTTT. Translation: CASRRGGQEKLFF.

The rearrangement links TRBV5-6 to TRBJ2-5, with D possibly being TRBD1 (5 bases). This CDR3 has 15 residues. Trimming removed 0 bases at V and 5 bases at J, with 14 bases between. Germline CDR1 reads SGHDT; CDR2 reads YYEEEE. The CDR3 coding sequence is TGTGCCAGCAGCTTGGAGTGGTCAGGGCCGGAGACCCAGTACTTC. Translated, it gives CASSLEWSGPETQYF.

V usage is TRBV4-3 and J usage is TRBJ2-7; 8 bases agree with TRBD1. CDR1 LGHNA and CDR2 YSLEER come from the germline V gene. V dropped 2 bases and J dropped 6; count of bases not matched to a gene: 3. CDR3 length equals 13 residues. The CDR3, as DNA: TGCGCCAGCAGCCAACGGACAGGGCGCGAGCAGTACTTC. Its protein is CASSQRTGREQYF.

The chain employs TRBV6-1 and TRBJ2-5; 12 positions agree with TRBD2. Germline V gives CDR1 MNHNS, CDR2 SASEGT. This CDR3 has 16 residues. The ends lost 1 base at V and 5 bases at J; junction bases unmatched: 5. The CDR3 sequence: CASSEVWTSGEETQYF. The CDR3 nucleotides read TGTGCCAGCAGTGAAGTCTGGACTAGCGGGGAGGAGACCCAGTACTTC.

The chain has TRBV13 and TRBJ1-2; 9 bases are shared with TRBD1. V shed 6 bases, J shed 3 bases, and the junction held 5 bases outside the gene matches. Germline V gene sequence: CDR1 PRHDT, CDR2 FYEKMQ (reference sequence). The CDR3 covers 14 residues. In nucleotides, the CDR3 is TGTGCCAGCAGTTCCGGGACAGGGTACTATGGCTACACCTTC. Its protein product is CASSSGTGYYGYTF.

The V gene is TRBV5-4, the J gene TRBJ1-2; 8 bases fit TRBD1. The trim removed 2 bases at V and 7 bases at J, leaving 1 base unmatched. The germline gives CDR1 SGHNT, CDR2 YYREEE (reference sequence). The CDR3 sequence is 12 residues long. CDR3 loop: CASSFDRGGYTF. The DNA of the CDR3 is TGTGCCAGCAGCTTCGACAGGGGTGGCTACACCTTC.

The V gene is TRBV28, the J gene TRBJ1-1; D is perhaps TRBD1 (5 bases). The germline V gene has CDR1 MDHEN and CDR2 SYDVKM. The V end was cut by 5 bases, the J end by 5 bases, with 12 bases between. This CDR3 has 13 amino acids. The CDR3 DNA reads TGTGCCAGCAGTCCCGGCGGGGGAACTGAAGCTTTCTTT. This codes for CASSPGGGTEAFF.

V and J are TRBV2 and TRBJ1-4; tentatively, D is TRBD1 (5 bases). The germline V gene has CDR1 SNHLY and CDR2 FYNNEI. V lost 4 bases to trimming and J lost 3 bases, with 15 bases between them. There are 16 residues in the CDR3. CDR3 sequence reads: CASSGLRDSSNEKLFF. The CDR3 DNA is TGTGCCAGCAGTGGCCTTAGAGACAGTTCTAATGAAAAACTGTTTTTT. Full variable domain (missing parts from reference TRBV2 and TRBJ1-4): EPEVTQTPSHQVTQMGQEVILRCVPISNHLYFYWYRQILGQKVEFLVSFYNNEISEKSEIFDDQFSVERPDGSNFTLKIRSTKLEDSAMYFCASSGLRDSSNEKLFFGSGTQLSVL.

The CDR3 DNA reads TGTGCCAGCAGCCCCCGGGGAGAAAGGGAGACCCAGTACTTC. This encodes CASSPRGERETQYF. V is TRBV9 and J is TRBJ2-5; D is perhaps TRBD2 (5 bases). Per the germline V gene, CDR1 is SGDLS and CDR2 is YYNGEE. The V end lost 4 bases, the J end lost 5 bases, and 15 bases lay between the germline ends. CDR3 length: 14 residues.

CDR3 DNA: TGTGCCAGCTCACCGCCCTCTGCGGGGTCGGAGACCCAGTACTTC. As protein: CASSPPSAGSETQYF. The chain uses TRBV18 and TRBJ2-5; a weak D match, TRBD2 (6 bases). This CDR3 contains 15 residues. CDR1 and CDR2 (germline): KGHSH, LQKENI. Trimming removed 3 bases from V and 5 bases from J, with 16 bases in between. Filled out from reference TRBV18 and TRBJ2-5, the complete variable domain reads NAGVMQNPRHLVRRRGQEARLRCSPMKGHSHVYWYRQLPEEGLKFMVYLQKENIIDESGMPKERFSAEFPKEGPSILRIQQVVRGDSAAYFCASSPPSAGSETQYFGPGTRLLVL.

The chain's CDR3 is CASSPSGFSVLHGYTF. For the CDR3, the DNA is TGTGCCAGCAGTCCCTCTGGCTTTTCCGTCCTCCATGGCTACACCTTC. The chain has TRBV28 and TRBJ1-2; D is uncertain. Germline V gene sequence: CDR1 MDHEN, CDR2 SYDVKM. This CDR3 comprises 16 residues. With 5 bases removed from V and 6 bases from J, the gap between germline ends came to 22 bases.

The V gene is TRBV7-9, the J gene TRBJ2-7; D might be TRBD2 (6 bases). The CDR3 runs to 16 residues. Trimming took 5 bases from V and 3 from J, leaving 20 bases between them. From germline, CDR1 is SEHNR and CDR2 FQNEAQ (reference sequence). Written as DNA, the CDR3 is TGTGCCAGCAGCCCCGGAGGAGGGAGAGGAAGCTACGAGCAGTACTTC. Encoded protein: CASSPGGGRGSYEQYF.

The genes are TRBV7-2 and TRBJ2-5, with D maybe TRBD1 (6 bases). This CDR3 contains 18 residues. V shed 1 base and J shed 4 bases, with 22 bases lying between them. Per germline, CDR1 SGHTA and CDR2 FQGNSA. In DNA form, the CDR3 reads TGTGCCAGCAGCTTAGGGTACCAGGCCGGGACAATTGGAGAGACCCAGTACTTC. The encoded protein is CASSLGYQAGTIGETQYF.